This TCR beta chain comes out of a study of cytomegalovirus exposure and HLA in healthy donors (TCRdb year 2017). In terms of the full investigation: The roughly 650 repertoires of the first cohort and the roughly 120 validation repertoires were produced on the same platform, according to a later analysis. The study was designed to test whether signatures of past pathogen exposure could be identified by cataloging public T cell receptors. To predict cytomegalovirus infection status, the study combined high-throughput TCR immunosequencing, statistical association of individual TCRs with disease status, and machine learning. A separate validation cohort of some 130 different subjects was used in addition to the 666-subject first cohort.

Of note for this clone: The target of this receptor is not known. Base quality data are lacking; no much larger clone is found one base away.

Libraries were made using the immunoSEQ multiplex PCR assay. The authors' analysis ran thus. To diagnose cytomegalovirus status from the catalog of TCR beta chain sequences, a statistical classification framework was built. TCRdb stores this immuneACCESS table with in-frame sequences only. Part of the clones is absent; in the studies checked, under half of the shortfall reflects unresolved V genes, and no reason is known for the rest. V and J calls and clone size follow that table, whereas D and trimming were derived from the DNA. In all, the sample holds about 44,000 clones, and 80% to 95% of those were seen once. The ten largest clones capture over 2% of the sample. A distance of 10 bases separates the germline ends of V and J, which lose 0 bases and 4 bases respectively. The CDR3 sequence holds 15 residues, the cysteine and phenylalanine included. Of all the DNA, just the CDR3 is kept, 45 bases in frame from base 1. Based on the germline V gene, the CDR1 and CDR2 sequences are ENHRY and SYGVKD.

Broad study findings and their caveats: The classifier was reported to diagnose cytomegalovirus status with high specificity and sensitivity in both the original and validation cohorts. All 110 or so repertoires were used to score co-occurrence in the validation cohort in a later analysis, because that analysis had no HLA typing for the cohort. The authors suggested that the approach could potentially be generalized to other disease states and immunological phenotypes. Of the cluster scores, around 95% were above 0 in a later analysis, which found that TCRs clustered in the first cohort also tended to co-occur in the 120 or so validation repertoires. A few of the identified cytomegalovirus-associated TCR beta chains were confirmed in vitro to be specific for cytomegalovirus antigens. Most TCR sequences were seen in very few donors, while some public TCRs were found in many individuals. In the study, around 150 TCR beta chains were listed as associated with cytomegalovirus.

The donors were included in the validation cohort of around 120 subjects, a group kept apart from the roughly 700-subject first cohort. The sample taken for sequencing was PBMCs. The clonotype was recovered from a woman younger than 35 in good health and CMV-seronegative. This chain joins TRBV10-3 to TRBJ1-5; TRBD1 is a weak D gene call, 5 bases matching. The CDR3 here reads CAISESAQGNQPQHF. Read as DNA, the sequence is TGTGCCATCAGTGAGTCGGCGCAGGGAAATCAGCCCCAGCATTTT.